This TCR beta chain is from a study of shared clonotypes between healthy human individuals. Assay: immunoSEQ multiplex PCR; the TCRdb copy retains only in-frame clones and omits some. Among under 350,000 clones listed, 80% to 90% were seen once. Study-wide findings and caveats: An anticipated effect of sequencing depth on clonotype sharing among donors was recognized.

The CDR3 extends over 17 amino acids. J was trimmed by 2 bases and V by 4 bases; bases with no gene match: 11. Per germline, CDR1 SGHRS and CDR2 YFSETQ. Concerning this clone: Antigen specificity is unknown.

The sequenced sample consisted of memory CD8+ T cells sorted from blood. Subset denoted: CD45RO+ cells pooled with CCR7-negative TemRA cells. The chain links TRBV5-1 to TRBJ2-1, with 8 nucleotides matching TRBD2. The clonotype was recovered from a man between 18 and 29 years old in good health. CDR3 residues: CASSPRRLGLAYNEQFF. CDR3 coding DNA: TGCGCCAGCAGCCCCCGAAGGTTGGGACTAGCCTACAATGAGCAGTTCTTC.